The 18 T cell receptor beta chains below all came from one sample that was sequenced in a study of T cell responses to AZD1222 COVID-19 vaccine. Libraries were prepared by immunoSEQ multiplex PCR; TCRdb keeps only in-frame clonotypes and omits some of them. The sample records roughly 110,000 clones, roughly 90% being singletons. Sample: peripheral blood, taken on day 0 of AZD1222 vaccination. These receptor sequences come from an adult in good health.

This clone has just one count. The J gene is TRBJ1-2, the V gene TRBV6-6, with unresolved D. Germline V gene lookup returns CDR1 MNHNY and CDR2 SVGAGI (reference sequence). This CDR3 comprises 13 residues. V was trimmed by 7 bases and J by 4 bases, leaving 13 bases between them. DNA for the CDR3: TGTGCCAGCACCTCGCTGGACCGCTATGGCTACACCTTC. Protein sequence: CASTSLDRYGYTF.

CDR3 loop: CARLQPGLISYNEQFF. The CDR3 coding sequence is TGTGCCAGACTTCAACCCGGACTAATCTCCTACAATGAGCAGTTCTTC. V and J are TRBV27 and TRBJ2-1, with D maybe TRBD2 (6 bases). V was shortened by 9 bases and J by 0 bases, with 18 bases between the two germline ends. Germline V lookup: CDR1 MNHEY, CDR2 SMNVEV (reference sequence). CDR3 length: 16 amino acids.

This clone was observed once. For the CDR3, the DNA is TGTGCCAGCAGCCAAGATATTCCAGGTGGGGGGAATTATAATTCACCCCTCCACTTT. Its translation is CASSQDIPGGGNYNSPLHF. The rearrangement uses TRBV4-2 and TRBJ1-6, with D possibly TRBD1 on 5 matching bases. CDR3 length equals 19 residues. V was pared by 0 bases and J by 4 bases, with 19 bases between. CDR1 is LGHNA and CDR2 is YNFKEQ in the germline V gene.

V is TRBV27 and J is TRBJ2-7, with 11 positions matching TRBD2. CDR3 length equals 16 residues. V shed 3 bases, J shed 3 bases, and the junction held 7 bases outside the gene matches. The germline CDR1 and CDR2 sequences are MNHEY and SMNVEV (reference sequence). The CDR3 DNA follows: TGTGCCAGCAGTTTCCGCGGGACTAGCGGCCACTACGAGCAGTACTTC. Translation gives CASSFRGTSGHYEQYF.

The chain combines TRBV2 with TRBJ2-6; D is undetermined. The ends were cut back, 7 bases at V and 0 bases at J, with 7 bases in the middle. The CDR3 loop spans 14 amino acids. Germline V gives CDR1 SNHLY, CDR2 FYNNEI. CDR3 bases: TGTGCCAGCACACCTCTCTCTGGGGCCAACGTCCTGACTTTC. Translating it yields CASTPLSGANVLTF.

The genes are TRBV12-3 or TRBV12-4 and TRBJ2-1; D could derive from TRBD1 or TRBD2 (6 bases each). The CDR3 is 12 residues long. The germline V and J ends were trimmed by 7 bases and 10 bases, with 14 bases remaining between them. The CDR3 bases are TGTGCCAGCAAGTCTCGGAGGGGGGAGCAGTTCTTC. This sequence encodes CASKSRRGEQFF.

The chain couples TRBV28 to TRBJ1-2; TRBD1 matches at 9 bases. V lost 4 bases, J lost 8 bases, and 5 bases stayed unmatched. CDR1 and CDR2 (germline): MDHEN, SYDVKM. This CDR3 is built from 13 residues. CDR3: CASSSDRGGGYTF. The CDR3 bases are TGTGCCAGCAGTTCGGACAGGGGCGGCGGCTACACCTTC.

V is TRBV25-1 and J is TRBJ1-6, with D perhaps TRBD1 (5 bases). This CDR3 spans 15 amino acids. Germline V lookup: CDR1 MGHDK, CDR2 SYGVNS. Trimming stripped 2 bases from V and 5 bases from J, with 10 bases between. Here the CDR3 reads CASSEGGRNNSPLHF. DNA for the CDR3: TGTGCCAGCAGTGAAGGGGGACGGAATAATTCACCCCTCCACTTT.

The chain couples TRBV11-3 to TRBJ2-2; 10 bases map to TRBD1. V gave up 4 bases and J gave up 7 bases; unmatched junction bases: 9. This CDR3 has 16 amino acids. Germline V gene lookup returns CDR1 SGHNT and CDR2 YENEEA. CDR3 region: CASSSNPGQGYGELFF. As DNA, the CDR3 is TGTGCCAGCAGCTCAAACCCGGGACAGGGGTACGGGGAGCTGTTTTTT.

The chain is built from TRBV10-3 and TRBJ1-4; 8 bases are a match to TRBD1. The CDR3 contains 13 residues. Germline CDR1 reads ENHRY; CDR2 reads SYGVKD. Unmatched junction bases numbered 6, after V lost 7 bases and J lost 8 bases. The CDR3 DNA follows: TGTGCCATCACAGGGGGCTTAGGGGAAAAACTGTTTTTT. As protein: CAITGGLGEKLFF.

V gene TRBV18 combines with J gene TRBJ1-1, with unresolved D. The germline V gene encodes CDR1 KGHSH and CDR2 LQKENI. Trimming shortened V by 3 bases and J by 0 bases, and 5 bases separated the two germline ends. This CDR3 has 13 residues. The CDR3 nucleotides are TGTGCCAGCTCACCGAGGGTGAACACTGAAGCTTTCTTT. Its translation is CASSPRVNTEAFF.

This clone was observed once. V gene TRBV3-1 (or the pseudogene TRBV3-2) combines with J gene TRBJ2-5, with D uncertain. The V and J ends lost 7 bases and 2 bases respectively, with 14 bases between them. Per the germline V gene, CDR1 is LGHDT and CDR2 is YNNKEL (reference sequence). CDR3 size: 14 residues. CDR3 region: CASNLSPSQETQYF. The CDR3 region has the DNA TGTGCCAGCAATCTAAGTCCCAGTCAAGAGACCCAGTACTTC.

The genes are TRBV21-1 and TRBJ2-7; the table gives TRBD2 as D, unverified against the DNA. TRBV21-1 is a pseudogene. This CDR3 spans 16 amino acids. CDR3 sequence (DNA): TGTGCCAGCAGCGATCACCACCGGGACTCCTCCTACGAGCAGTACTTC. Translation gives CASSDHHRDSSYEQYF.

The V and J genes are TRBV6-2 or TRBV6-3 and TRBJ1-4; 9 bases fit TRBD1. The V gene's germline CDR1 is MNHEY and CDR2 SVGEGT. Trimming at V came to 2 bases and at J to 6 bases, leaving 4 bases not matched to a gene. The CDR3 is made up of 15 amino acids. Here the CDR3 DNA reads TGTGCCAGCAGTTACGGGCGACAGGGGGATGAAAAACTGTTTTTT. Its protein is CASSYGRQGDEKLFF.

The chain uses TRBV2 and TRBJ1-1; 7 bases are a match to TRBD1. This CDR3 has 14 amino acids. Trimming cost V 5 bases and J 2 bases; bases outside gene matches: 5. Germline CDR1 and CDR2: SNHLY and FYNNEI. Here the CDR3 reads CASSLQGTNTEAFF. The CDR3 region has the DNA TGTGCCAGCAGTCTACAGGGGACTAACACTGAAGCTTTCTTT.

V gene TRBV3-1 (or the pseudogene TRBV3-2) combines with J gene TRBJ2-1, with D perhaps TRBD2 (5 bases). There are 12 residues in the CDR3. CDR1 and CDR2 from the germline V gene are LGHDT and YNNKEL (reference sequence). Trimming removed 1 base from V and 10 bases from J, with 8 bases in between. CDR3 sequence (DNA): TGTGCCAGCAGCCAAGTAGCGACCGAGCAGTTCTTC. Translated, it gives CASSQVATEQFF.

This sequence joins TRBV19 and TRBJ2-3; D possibly matches TRBD1 or TRBD2 (5 bases each). The V gene's germline CDR1 is LNHDA and CDR2 SQIVND (reference sequence). Trimming took off 2 bases at V and 0 bases at J, with 15 bases between the two ends. CDR3 length: 17 residues. The CDR3: CASSIRGRGLSTDTQYF. The CDR3 nucleotides are TGTGCCAGTAGTATAAGGGGACGCGGCCTTAGCACAGATACGCAGTATTTT.

The chain recombines TRBV5-1 with TRBJ1-1; no firm D call. The CDR3 covers 15 residues. The ends were cut back, 0 bases at V and 0 bases at J, with 9 bases in the middle. CDR1 and CDR2 from the germline V gene are SGHRS and YFSETQ. The CDR3 spells CASSLAPGMNTEAFF. For the CDR3, the DNA is TGCGCCAGCAGCTTGGCCCCAGGAATGAACACTGAAGCTTTCTTT.